This T cell receptor (beta chain) is from a study of CD8+ T cells in alopecia areata. Stated treatment: oral pan-JAK inhibitor, 5-10 mg twice daily. As concerns this clone: Its specificity is unknown.

Germline V CDR1 and CDR2: SGHAT, FQNNGV. The ends lost 4 bases at V and 7 bases at J; junction bases unmatched: 14. The CDR3 has 16 residues. Whole-study findings and limits: Administration of tofacitinib significantly diminished scalp clonality and expanded CD8+ clones within the top 100. Higher clonality was seen in lesional scalp than in normal scalp, especially in alopecia totalis/universalis. Sequencing of scalp samples also captures resident alphabeta T cells of normal skin. Having one nonresponder leaves uncertain how baseline CD8+ expansion relates to response.

It was cDNA, reverse transcribed from extracted RNA, that served as the sequencing template. Method: immunoSEQ multiplex PCR; TCRdb's copy keeps in-frame clones and lacks some. Among about 140,000 clones listed, about 85% were seen once. The source is a human donor with alopecia areata. Sequencing used CD8+ T cells sorted from blood, obtained at week 4, from a patient treated with tofacitinib. The V gene is TRBV11-2, the J gene TRBJ2-7; TRBD2 matches 9 bases. The CDR3, as DNA: TGTGCCAGCAGCTACCGGCGGCGGGGGGGAGTCTGGGAGCAGTACTTC. This translates into CASSYRRRGGVWEQYF.